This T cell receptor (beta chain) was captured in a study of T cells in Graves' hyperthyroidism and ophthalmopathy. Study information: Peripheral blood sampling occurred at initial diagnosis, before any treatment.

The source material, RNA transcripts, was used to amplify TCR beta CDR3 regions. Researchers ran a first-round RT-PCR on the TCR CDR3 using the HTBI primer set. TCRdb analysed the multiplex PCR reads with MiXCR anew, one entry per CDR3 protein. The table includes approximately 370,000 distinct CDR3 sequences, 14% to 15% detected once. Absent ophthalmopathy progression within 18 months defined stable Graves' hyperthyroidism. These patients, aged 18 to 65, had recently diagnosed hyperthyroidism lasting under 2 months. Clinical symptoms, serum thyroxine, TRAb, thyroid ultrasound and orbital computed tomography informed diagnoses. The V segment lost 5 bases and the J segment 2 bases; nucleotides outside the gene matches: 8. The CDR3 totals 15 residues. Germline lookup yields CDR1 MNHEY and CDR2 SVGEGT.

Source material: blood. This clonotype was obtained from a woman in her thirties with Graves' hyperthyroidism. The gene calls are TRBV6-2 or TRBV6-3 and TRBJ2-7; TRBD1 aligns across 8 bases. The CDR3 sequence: CASSAGGPLTYEQYF. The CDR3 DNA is TGTGCCAGCAGTGCAGGGGGCCCCCTTACCTACGAGCAGTACTTC.